This T cell receptor beta chain stems from a study of T cells in Graves' hyperthyroidism and ophthalmopathy. Points from the study as a whole: Also found in blood were most expanded thyroid clonotypes above 0.001. Classification by a 13 V-J model distinguished ophthalmopathy from stable hyperthyroidism.

Researchers took RNA transcripts and amplified the TCR beta CDR3 regions from them. With the HTBI primer set, the TCR CDR3 went through a first round of RT-PCR. MiXCR, run by TCRdb on the multiplex PCR reads, gives a single entry per CDR3 protein. The table shows roughly 660,000 distinct CDR3 sequences, with 17% occurring only once. Uncontrolled infection, other autoimmune disease, pregnancy or lactation excluded patients. The diagnostic basis comprised clinical symptoms, serum thyroxine and TRAb, thyroid ultrasound and orbital computed tomography. Worth noting for this clonotype: As yet, its antigen is unknown. A much larger clonotype is one base distant, so this may be a read error.

Sequenced material: blood. This TCR was recovered from a man aged 45-65 years with Graves' hyperthyroidism.

CDR3: CTWSSYRDRGPGTEAFF. Here the CDR3 DNA reads TGTACCTGGAGTAGCTATCGGGACAGGGGGCCGGGCACTGAAGCTTTCTTT. V gene TRBV30 combines with J gene TRBJ1-1; 12 bases fit TRBD1. Germline values: CDR1 GTSNPN, CDR2 SVGIG (reference sequence). The CDR3 runs 17 residues.